The T cell receptor beta chain described here comes from a study of T cell responses to AZD1222 COVID-19 vaccine. Study summary: Second-dose schedules of about 4 or about 12 weeks were combined.

CDR1 is SGHTA, CDR2 FQGNSA, per germline. V lost 1 base and J lost 3, with 7 bases in between. The CDR3 sequence is 14 residues long. As regards this clone: Its antigen is still unknown.

The method was immunoSEQ multiplex PCR; TCRdb's version includes in-frame clones alone and lacks a portion of them. The table has roughly 100,000 clones, 86% seen once. Study-wide points: It should be noted that donors were predominantly white British and more often female, and clonal diversity was possibly underestimated. After the peak T cell response, and only then, were repertoires sampled. CD4 TCRs covered the whole spike, strongest at regions 160-218 and 743-854.

The sequencing used peripheral blood, collected on day 0 of AZD1222 vaccination. The chain is built from TRBV7-2 and TRBJ2-1; weak D call: TRBD2 (5 bases). The receptor's source is an adult in good health. The CDR3 nucleotides are TGTGCCAGCAGCTTAGGCGGGCTCTACAATGAGCAGTTCTTC. It is translated as CASSLGGLYNEQFF.